These T cell receptor beta chains were read from a single sample in a study of shared clonotypes between healthy human individuals. Some clones are missing from TCRdb's copy, which holds only in-frame ones; the method was immunoSEQ multiplex PCR. The sample includes around 2,000,000 clones, approximately 94% of them seen just once. Sequenced material: naive CD8+ T cells sorted from blood. All receptors come from a young man in good health. Each CDR3 is given with its conserved first and last residue. Fields, in order: D gene, V gene, clone size, J gene, CDR3 protein, CDR3 DNA. A D gene is named only where the DNA matches it firmly. Clone size is not always given. Where it is, it says once, few, many or a class for expanded clones.

TRBD1	TRBV19	few	TRBJ1-5	CASTPGQGINQPQHF	TGTGCCAGTACCCCGGGACAGGGGATCAATCAGCCCCAGCATTTT
TRBD1	TRBV27	NA	TRBJ1-6	CASSLQQGGTYNSPLHF	TGTGCCAGCAGTTTACAACAGGGGGGCACCTATAATTCACCCCTCCACTTT
TRBD1	TRBV2	NA	TRBJ2-1	CASSEGQGHNEQFF	TGTGCCAGCAGTGAAGGACAGGGCCACAATGAGCAGTTCTTC
NA	TRBV6-1	few	TRBJ2-7	CASRQSWEQYF	TGTGCCAGCAGGCAGAGCTGGGAGCAGTACTTC
NA	TRBV5-1	NA	TRBJ2-1	CASSLDQPVRNEQFF	TGCGCCAGCAGCTTGGATCAGCCCGTCCGCAATGAGCAGTTCTTC
TRBD1	TRBV2	NA	TRBJ1-5	CASRDGQAIQPQHF	TGTGCCAGCAGGGACGGACAGGCAATACAGCCCCAGCATTTT
TRBD2	TRBV6-5	NA	TRBJ2-3	CASSLAGSTDTQYF	TGTGCCAGCAGCTTAGCGGGAAGCACAGATACGCAGTATTTT
NA	TRBV4-1	NA	TRBJ2-2	CASSQEQGTMNTGELFF	TGCGCCAGCAGCCAAGAGCAGGGGACGATGAACACCGGGGAGCTGTTTTTT
NA	TRBV4-2	once	TRBJ1-4	CASSPTAATNEKLFF	TGTGCCAGCAGCCCAACGGCTGCAACTAATGAAAAACTGTTTTTT
NA	TRBV11-2	NA	TRBJ2-7	CASSPDYEQYF	TGTGCCAGCAGCCCAGACTACGAGCAGTACTTC
NA	TRBV10-3	NA	TRBJ2-7	CAISDPGTSYEQYF	TGTGCCATCAGTGACCCCGGGACCTCCTACGAGCAGTACTTC
NA	TRBV7-9	NA	TRBJ2-7	CASSSSGSYEQYF	TGTGCCAGCAGCTCGTCGGGCTCCTACGAGCAGTACTTC
TRBD2	TRBV5-4	NA	TRBJ2-1	CASSHFRTSDEFF	TGTGCCAGCAGCCATTTCCGGACTAGCGATGAGTTCTTC
NA	TRBV5-5	NA	TRBJ2-1	CASSPQQGYNEQFF	TGTGCCAGCAGCCCCCAACAGGGTTACAATGAGCAGTTCTTC
NA	TRBV10-1	NA	TRBJ1-1	CASSGPDTEAFF	TGCGCCAGCAGTGGCCCGGACACTGAAGCTTTCTTT
NA	TRBV5-1	few	TRBJ2-3	CASSLARRQIPTDTQYF	TGCGCCAGCAGCTTGGCACGACGGCAGATTCCCACAGATACGCAGTATTTT
NA	TRBV10-2	NA	TRBJ1-1	CASSENAGVVTEAFF	TGCGCCAGCAGTGAGAATGCAGGGGTGGTTACTGAAGCTTTCTTT
NA	TRBV4-1	NA	TRBJ1-5	CASSEGYSNQPQHF	TGCGCCAGCAGCGAAGGTTATAGCAATCAGCCCCAGCATTTT
NA	TRBV7-2	NA	TRBJ1-4	CASSLLGGTNEKLFF	TGTGCCAGCAGCTTACTGGGGGGTACTAATGAAAAACTGTTTTTT
NA	TRBV6-1	NA	TRBJ2-7	CASSEGQGRVYEQYF	TGTGCCAGCAGTGAAGGGCAGGGAAGGGTCTACGAGCAGTACTTC
NA	TRBV27	NA	TRBJ1-2	CASSQTVQSGYTF	TGTGCCAGCAGTCAGACGGTCCAGTCGGGCTACACCTTC
TRBD1	TRBV30	once	TRBJ2-7	CAWSVPPGGYEQYF	TGTGCCTGGAGTGTACCCCCAGGGGGCTACGAGCAGTACTTC
TRBD1	TRBV27	NA	TRBJ2-6	CATWTGPASGANVLTF	TGTGCCACCTGGACAGGGCCCGCCTCTGGGGCCAACGTCCTGACTTTC
NA	TRBV2	once	TRBJ1-6	CASSPSGDSPLHF	TGTGCCAGCAGTCCCTCAGGGGATTCACCCCTCCACTTT
NA	TRBV9	NA	TRBJ2-7	CASSAYRVGDEQYF	TGTGCCAGCAGCGCTTACAGGGTTGGGGACGAGCAGTACTTC
NA	TRBV5-6	NA	TRBJ2-7	CASSLALGSYEQYF	TGTGCCAGCAGCCTCGCCCTTGGCTCCTACGAGCAGTACTTC
NA	TRBV19	NA	TRBJ2-7	CASSPFFGGAYEQYF	TGTGCCAGTAGTCCCTTTTTCGGCGGAGCCTACGAGCAGTACTTC
NA	TRBV7-9	NA	TRBJ2-7	CASSPPVDLYEQYF	TGTGCCAGCAGCCCCCCCGTTGATCTCTACGAGCAGTACTTC
NA	TRBV10-2	NA	TRBJ2-1	CASSESNVNEQFF	TGCGCCAGCAGTGAGTCGAACGTCAATGAGCAGTTCTTC
TRBD1	TRBV19	NA	TRBJ1-1	CASSLPGGQPHTEAFF	TGTGCCAGTAGCCTCCCAGGGGGGCAACCCCACACTGAAGCTTTCTTT
NA	TRBV13	NA	TRBJ2-1	CASSLPSFNEQFF	TGTGCCAGCAGCTTACCATCATTCAATGAGCAGTTCTTC
NA	TRBV10-2	once	TRBJ2-7	CASSDEGGYEQYF	TGCGCCAGCAGTGATGAGGGAGGCTACGAGCAGTACTTC
NA	TRBV2	once	TRBJ2-7	CASRGPISYEQYF	TGTGCCAGCAGGGGACCTATCTCCTACGAGCAGTACTTC
TRBD1	TRBV2	NA	TRBJ2-1	CASSEAGTGGYNEQFF	TGTGCCAGCAGTGAGGCCGGGACAGGGGGCTACAATGAGCAGTTCTTC
TRBD1	TRBV9	NA	TRBJ2-7	CASSVSGGSYEQYF	TGTGCCAGCAGCGTATCAGGGGGTTCCTACGAGCAGTACTTC
TRBD1	TRBV28	NA	TRBJ1-4	CASSRAGTGGDPEKLFF	TGTGCCAGCAGCCGCGCCGGGACAGGGGGCGATCCCGAAAAACTGTTTTTT
NA	TRBV9	NA	TRBJ2-3	CASSVDGLGTDTQYF	TGTGCCAGCAGCGTAGACGGTCTCGGCACAGATACGCAGTATTTT
NA	TRBV19	NA	TRBJ2-7	CASSRRETYEQYF	TGTGCCAGTAGTAGACGCGAGACCTACGAGCAGTACTTC
TRBD2	TRBV27	NA	TRBJ2-1	CASSLVTSGREGWQFF	TGTGCCAGCAGTTTAGTGACTAGCGGGAGGGAGGGTTGGCAGTTCTTC
NA	TRBV19	NA	TRBJ2-1	CASNTLEEKGNEQFF	TGTGCCAGTAATACCCTAGAGGAGAAAGGGAATGAGCAGTTCTTC
NA	TRBV27	NA	TRBJ2-3	CASSSGTLSDTQYF	TGTGCCAGCAGTTCCGGGACCCTATCGGATACGCAGTATTTT
NA	TRBV4-3	NA	TRBJ1-1	CASSQDGEGLNTEAFF	TGCGCCAGCAGCCAAGATGGGGAGGGTTTGAACACTGAAGCTTTCTTT
NA	TRBV27	NA	TRBJ2-1	CASSLRGFGQFF	TGTGCCAGCAGTTTACGAGGATTCGGGCAGTTCTTC
NA	TRBV29-1	NA	TRBJ2-6	CSVDGGPGANVLTF	TGCAGCGTTGACGGCGGGCCCGGGGCCAACGTCCTGACTTTC
NA	TRBV5-1	NA	TRBJ1-2	CASSTKVYYGYTF	TGCGCCAGCAGCACTAAGGTCTACTATGGCTACACCTTC
NA	TRBV19	NA	TRBJ1-1	CASSIDEAGNTEAFF	TGTGCCAGTAGTATAGATGAAGCGGGGAACACTGAAGCTTTCTTT
NA	TRBV19	NA	TRBJ2-7	CASSMGGTGSDEQYF	TGTGCCAGTAGTATGGGGGGGACAGGTTCGGACGAGCAGTACTTC
NA	TRBV5-8	NA	TRBJ1-2	CASSSDQESQRLYGYTF	TGTGCCAGCAGCTCCGATCAGGAATCGCAACGCTTATATGGCTACACCTTC
TRBD1	TRBV7-2	NA	TRBJ2-7	CASSSIADRERFYEQYF	TGTGCCAGCAGTTCTATTGCTGACAGGGAACGATTCTACGAGCAGTACTTC
TRBD1	TRBV14	NA	TRBJ1-4	CASSQFQGATNEKLFF	TGTGCCAGCAGCCAGTTTCAGGGGGCAACTAATGAAAAACTGTTTTTT
NA	TRBV19	once	TRBJ2-7	CASSEPASYEQYF	TGTGCCAGTAGTGAGCCAGCCTCCTACGAGCAGTACTTC
NA	TRBV5-6	NA	TRBJ2-4	CASISTGQDIQYF	TGTGCCAGCATTTCGACAGGCCAAGACATTCAGTACTTC
NA	TRBV4-1	NA	TRBJ1-5	CASSQEAVSNQPQHF	TGCGCCAGCAGCCAAGAGGCAGTTAGCAATCAGCCCCAGCATTTT